This is a list of T cell receptor beta chains from one sample in a study of T cells in Graves' hyperthyroidism and ophthalmopathy. TCRdb processed the multiplex PCR reads anew with MiXCR; each CDR3 protein has one entry. The sample has over 700,000 distinct CDR3 sequences, roughly a sixth seen once; the top ten hold over 15%. The sequencing input was blood. These TCRs come from a woman in her forties or fifties with Graves' hyperthyroidism that later progressed to Graves' ophthalmopathy. CDR3s include the opening cysteine and the closing phenylalanine or tryptophan. The D gene is left open where the match is weak. Not all rows give a size; the values are once, few, many and, for expanded clones, a class.

v_call: TRBV11-2
d_call: TRBD1
clone_size: many
j_call: TRBJ2-5
cdr3_aa: CASSFEDRAETQYF
cdr3_nt: TGTGCCAGCAGCTTTGAGGACAGGGCGGAGACCCAGTACTTC

v_call: TRBV30
d_call: NA
clone_size: many
j_call: TRBJ1-5
cdr3_aa: CAWSVGGNDQPQHF
cdr3_nt: TGTGCCTGGAGTGTAGGAGGAAATGATCAGCCCCAGCATTTT

v_call: TRBV6-2/TRBV6-3
d_call: NA
clone_size: NA
j_call: TRBJ2-7
cdr3_aa: CASSSGAGGGEQYF
cdr3_nt: TGTGCCAGCAGTAGCGGGGCAGGGGGCGGAGAGCAGTACTTC

v_call: TRBV20-1
d_call: TRBD1
clone_size: many
j_call: TRBJ2-1
cdr3_aa: CSAPRQGIISYNEQFF
cdr3_nt: TGCAGTGCACCCCGACAGGGAATAATCTCCTACAATGAGCAGTTCTTC

v_call: TRBV18
d_call: TRBD1
clone_size: few
j_call: TRBJ1-1
cdr3_aa: CASSQGTEDEAFF
cdr3_nt: TGTGCCAGCTCACAAGGGACAGAAGACGAAGCTTTCTTT

v_call: TRBV5-1
d_call: NA
clone_size: many
j_call: TRBJ2-2
cdr3_aa: CASSLGGTSTGELFF
cdr3_nt: TGCGCCAGCAGCTTGGGTGGGACAAGCACCGGGGAGCTGTTTTTT

v_call: TRBV30
d_call: TRBD1
clone_size: many
j_call: TRBJ1-2
cdr3_aa: CALASGGLEGYTF
cdr3_nt: TGTGCCCTCGCCTCAGGGGGTTTAGAGGGCTACACCTTC

v_call: TRBV12-3/TRBV12-4
d_call: NA
clone_size: many
j_call: TRBJ2-1
cdr3_aa: CATRQENYNEQFF
cdr3_nt: TGTGCCACTAGACAGGAAAACTACAATGAGCAGTTCTTC

v_call: TRBV19
d_call: NA
clone_size: NA
j_call: TRBJ1-5
cdr3_aa: CASSTTGYNQPQHF
cdr3_nt: TGTGCCAGTAGTACCACAGGGTATAATCAGCCCCAGCATTTT

v_call: TRBV6-5
d_call: TRBD2
clone_size: many
j_call: TRBJ2-3
cdr3_aa: CASSYDGGGRTDTQYF
cdr3_nt: TGTGCCAGCAGTTACGACGGCGGGGGTCGCACAGATACGCAGTATTTT

v_call: TRBV7-2
d_call: NA
clone_size: NA
j_call: TRBJ2-2
cdr3_aa: CASSLTVLNTGELFF
cdr3_nt: TGTGCCAGCAGCCTGACAGTCCTCAACACCGGGGAGCTGTTTTTT

v_call: TRBV6-1
d_call: NA
clone_size: many
j_call: TRBJ1-1
cdr3_aa: CASSRTVGTEAFF
cdr3_nt: TGTGCCAGCAGTCGGACGGTGGGGACTGAAGCTTTCTTT

v_call: TRBV7-9
d_call: TRBD1
clone_size: once
j_call: TRBJ1-4
cdr3_aa: CASTHGYRGEEKLFF
cdr3_nt: TGTGCCAGCACTCACGGTTACAGGGGAGAAGAAAAACTGTTTTTT

v_call: TRBV20-1
d_call: NA
clone_size: NA
j_call: TRBJ1-5
cdr3_aa: CSATRDIYSNQPQHF
cdr3_nt: TGCAGTGCTACCCGGGATATATATAGCAATCAGCCCCAGCATTTT

v_call: TRBV2
d_call: NA
clone_size: many
j_call: TRBJ2-2
cdr3_aa: CASTGQDVGLFF
cdr3_nt: TGTGCCAGCACCGGGCAGGATGTAGGGCTGTTTTTT

v_call: TRBV2
d_call: NA
clone_size: NA
j_call: TRBJ2-3
cdr3_aa: CATPGEALINTDTQYF
cdr3_nt: TGTGCCACCCCGGGGGAGGCACTTATTAACACAGATACGCAGTATTTT

v_call: TRBV7-2
d_call: NA
clone_size: few
j_call: TRBJ1-2
cdr3_aa: CASSSEYNYGYTF
cdr3_nt: TGTGCCAGCAGCTCGGAGTATAACTATGGCTACACCTTC

v_call: TRBV7-7
d_call: TRBD1
clone_size: many
j_call: TRBJ2-7
cdr3_aa: CASSFSRGSEQYF
cdr3_nt: TGTGCTAGCAGCTTTAGCAGGGGGTCAGAGCAGTACTTC

v_call: TRBV9
d_call: NA
clone_size: NA
j_call: TRBJ1-3
cdr3_aa: CARQPRGSGNTIYF
cdr3_nt: TGTGCCAGACAACCCAGGGGATCTGGAAACACCATATATTTT

v_call: TRBV12-3/TRBV12-4
d_call: NA
clone_size: NA
j_call: TRBJ1-2
cdr3_aa: CASSFSLRGGYTF
cdr3_nt: TGTGCCAGCAGTTTCAGCCTCAGGGGTGGCTACACCTTC

v_call: TRBV6-1
d_call: NA
clone_size: few
j_call: TRBJ1-2
cdr3_aa: CASNQVGGDYGYTF
cdr3_nt: TGTGCCAGCAATCAAGTGGGGGGGGACTATGGCTACACCTTC

v_call: TRBV6-1
d_call: NA
clone_size: NA
j_call: TRBJ1-6
cdr3_aa: CASSERAGNSPLHF
cdr3_nt: TGTGCCAGCAGTGAAAGGGCTGGTAATTCACCCCTCCACTTT

v_call: TRBV27
d_call: TRBD2
clone_size: few
j_call: TRBJ2-2
cdr3_aa: CASTLSTSSTGELFF
cdr3_nt: TGTGCCAGCACCCTATCGACTAGCAGCACCGGGGAGCTGTTTTTT

v_call: TRBV29-1
d_call: TRBD2
clone_size: NA
j_call: TRBJ2-1
cdr3_aa: CSVEAGRTSSYNEQFF
cdr3_nt: TGCAGCGTTGAAGCCGGAAGGACTAGCTCCTACAATGAGCAGTTCTTC

v_call: TRBV29-1
d_call: TRBD1
clone_size: NA
j_call: TRBJ1-2
cdr3_aa: CSADNRGKTYTF
cdr3_nt: TGCAGCGCTGATAACAGGGGTAAGACCTACACCTTC

v_call: TRBV20-1
d_call: TRBD2
clone_size: NA
j_call: TRBJ2-1
cdr3_aa: CSAPPWTSGGLNEQFF
cdr3_nt: TGCAGTGCTCCACCCTGGACTAGCGGGGGGCTCAATGAGCAGTTCTTC

v_call: TRBV6-1
d_call: NA
clone_size: few
j_call: TRBJ2-5
cdr3_aa: CATDRGIQETQYF
cdr3_nt: TGTGCCACGGATCGCGGCATCCAAGAGACCCAGTACTTC

v_call: TRBV10-3
d_call: NA
clone_size: NA
j_call: TRBJ1-2
cdr3_aa: CAISDPDTNYGYTF
cdr3_nt: TGTGCCATCAGTGACCCAGACACCAACTATGGCTACACCTTC

v_call: TRBV12-3/TRBV12-4
d_call: TRBD1
clone_size: many
j_call: TRBJ1-5
cdr3_aa: CASSLTDRTVHSNQPQHF
cdr3_nt: TGTGCCAGCAGCCTCACGGACAGGACGGTCCATAGCAATCAGCCCCAGCATTTT

v_call: TRBV6-1
d_call: NA
clone_size: many
j_call: TRBJ2-2
cdr3_aa: CASSRGSIGELFF
cdr3_nt: TGTGCCAGCAGCCGGGGCAGTATCGGGGAGCTGTTTTTT

v_call: TRBV6-1
d_call: NA
clone_size: many
j_call: TRBJ2-7
cdr3_aa: CASGWRDRRYNEQYF
cdr3_nt: TGTGCCAGCGGCTGGCGGGACCGCCGCTATAACGAGCAGTACTTC

v_call: TRBV29-1
d_call: TRBD2
clone_size: NA
j_call: TRBJ2-1
cdr3_aa: CSVEGTSGGPSYNEQFF
cdr3_nt: TGCAGCGTTGAAGGGACTAGCGGGGGGCCCTCCTACAATGAGCAGTTCTTC

v_call: TRBV29-1
d_call: NA
clone_size: many
j_call: TRBJ1-1
cdr3_aa: CSVGDPAGTEAFF
cdr3_nt: TGCAGCGTTGGGGACCCCGCAGGGACTGAAGCTTTCTTT

v_call: TRBV11-2
d_call: TRBD2
clone_size: NA
j_call: TRBJ2-1
cdr3_aa: CASSQGLALNEQFF
cdr3_nt: TGTGCCAGCAGCCAGGGACTAGCCCTCAATGAGCAGTTCTTC

v_call: TRBV5-1
d_call: NA
clone_size: few
j_call: TRBJ2-3
cdr3_aa: CASSLEQPSTDTQYF
cdr3_nt: TGCGCCAGCAGCTTGGAACAGCCAAGCACAGATACGCAGTATTTT

v_call: TRBV7-8
d_call: NA
clone_size: many
j_call: TRBJ1-6
cdr3_aa: CASSLGARSPLHF
cdr3_nt: TGTGCCAGCAGCTTAGGAGCCCGATCACCCCTCCACTTT

v_call: TRBV7-9
d_call: TRBD1
clone_size: many
j_call: TRBJ1-1
cdr3_aa: CASSLYGTGGLEAFF
cdr3_nt: TGTGCCAGCAGCCTCTACGGGACAGGGGGCCTTGAAGCTTTCTTT

v_call: TRBV18
d_call: NA
clone_size: few
j_call: TRBJ1-6
cdr3_aa: CASSPQKLVQYNSPLHF
cdr3_nt: TGTGCCAGCTCACCCCAGAAGTTGGTACAGTATAATTCACCCCTCCACTTT

v_call: TRBV11-3
d_call: NA
clone_size: many
j_call: TRBJ1-6
cdr3_aa: CASSLGGGFNSPLHF
cdr3_nt: TGTGCCAGCAGCTTAGGTGGCGGGTTCAATTCACCCCTCCACTTT

v_call: TRBV20-1
d_call: NA
clone_size: NA
j_call: TRBJ1-5
cdr3_aa: CSARRAEDQPPHF
cdr3_nt: TGCAGTGCTAGACGCGCAGAAGATCAGCCCCCGCATTTT

v_call: TRBV7-9
d_call: NA
clone_size: NA
j_call: TRBJ2-7
cdr3_aa: CATRGFYEQYF
cdr3_nt: TGTGCCACCCGGGGCTTCTACGAGCAGTACTTC

v_call: TRBV15
d_call: NA
clone_size: few
j_call: TRBJ1-6
cdr3_aa: CATSRDGQGDYNSPLHF
cdr3_nt: TGTGCCACCAGCAGAGATGGCCAGGGTGACTATAATTCACCCCTCCACTTT

v_call: TRBV29-1
d_call: NA
clone_size: many
j_call: TRBJ2-1
cdr3_aa: CSVPPTGSYNEQFF
cdr3_nt: TGCAGCGTTCCACCGACCGGATCCTACAATGAGCAGTTCTTC

v_call: TRBV3-1
d_call: NA
clone_size: many
j_call: TRBJ1-2
cdr3_aa: CASSHLSGNYGYTF
cdr3_nt: TGTGCCAGCAGCCATTTGTCGGGCAACTATGGCTACACCTTC

v_call: TRBV29-1
d_call: NA
clone_size: many
j_call: TRBJ1-1
cdr3_aa: CSVEKFGGSTEAFF
cdr3_nt: TGCAGCGTTGAAAAGTTTGGGGGATCCACTGAAGCTTTCTTT

v_call: TRBV7-9
d_call: NA
clone_size: many
j_call: TRBJ1-6
cdr3_aa: CASSRLGRNSPLHF
cdr3_nt: TGTGCCAGCAGCCGACTTGGACGAAATTCACCCCTCCACTTT

v_call: TRBV9
d_call: NA
clone_size: few
j_call: TRBJ2-7
cdr3_aa: CASSSDLRQNYYEQYF
cdr3_nt: TGTGCCAGCAGCTCTGACCTGCGGCAAAATTACTACGAGCAGTACTTC

v_call: TRBV20-1
d_call: TRBD2
clone_size: NA
j_call: TRBJ2-7
cdr3_aa: CSVLASGGYEQYF
cdr3_nt: TGCAGTGTCCTGGCTAGCGGGGGCTACGAGCAGTACTTC

v_call: TRBV5-4
d_call: NA
clone_size: NA
j_call: TRBJ2-5
cdr3_aa: CASSLVDGETQYF
cdr3_nt: TGTGCCAGCAGCTTGGTCGACGGGGAGACCCAGTACTTC

v_call: TRBV11-2
d_call: TRBD2
clone_size: many
j_call: TRBJ2-1
cdr3_aa: CASNAELGGNEQFF
cdr3_nt: TGTGCCAGCAACGCGGAGTTGGGGGGGAATGAGCAGTTCTTC